The clone carrying this TCR beta chain turned up a few times. TCRdb reprocessed the RT-PCR reads with MiXCR, giving one entry per CDR3 protein. There are approximately 170,000 distinct CDR3 sequences in the sample; around 28% occur only once, and about 3.3% lies in the top ten. V lost 0 bases and J lost 4; bases outside the gene matches: 3. CDR1 LGHNA and CDR2 YNFKEQ come from the germline V gene. The CDR3 runs to 15 residues. The sample originates from a study of patients and donors after allogeneic stem cell transplantation. Source material: blood, either unsorted or a sorted T cell fraction (not recorded which). The origin of this receptor is a human donor who was either an allogeneic HSCT recipient or a stem cell or donor lymphocyte infusion donor (not recorded which). It is not recorded whose cells these are; they may come from a transplant donor. The chain couples TRBV4-2 to TRBJ2-1; 7 nucleotides line up with TRBD1. CDR3 region: CASSQDRTGYNEQFF. The CDR3 region has the DNA TGTGCCAGCAGCCAAGACCGGACAGGTTACAATGAGCAGTTCTTC.